This TCR beta chain was identified in a study of breast tumors, draining lymph nodes, adjacent tissues (TCRdb year 2016). With respect to the entire study: TCR beta repertoires were compared across tumor, adjacent nontumor tissue and axillary lymph nodes obtained from breast cancer patients. The study aimed to assess the relationships and possible T-cell exchange between tumor, surrounding tissue and draining lymph node repertoires in human breast cancer. Findings and caveats that apply to the study as a whole: A scenario in which most tumor T cells derive from the lymph node and then expand within tumor tissue was judged to be consistent with the data. Tumors showed preferential V and J gene usage, and their T-cell repertoire diversity fell below that of lymph nodes yet above that of nontumor tissue. The conclusion that tumor T cells originate in lymph nodes was framed as consistent with a hypothesis rather than directly demonstrated. In luminal-like breast cancer, tumor and nontumor tissue repertoires resembled each other significantly more than in basal-like breast cancer.

Sequencing instrument: Illumina HiSeq 2000. TCR beta chain libraries were generated through multiplex PCR amplification. The amplified TCR beta chain products were analyzed by high-throughput sequencing. Using fastp trimming at Q25 and MiXCR clonotype assembly, TCRdb reanalyzed the public sequencing data and kept in-frame beta chains. CDR3 protein sequences are deduplicated, and each keeps its most common genes and DNA. Across this sample there are about 270,000 distinct CDR3 sequences, with under 35% seen only once. The top ten clonotypes cover about 1% of the sample. Lymph node samples came from the axillary draining lymph nodes of breast cancer patients. This clonotype was recorded at least ten times. It has no known antigen specificity. No quality values exist for individual bases; no much larger clone is one base distant. In the germline V gene, CDR1 corresponds to MGHDK and CDR2 to SYGVNS. V and J are truncated by 5 bases and 8 bases respectively, leaving an intervening sequence of 22 bases. From cysteine to phenylalanine, the CDR3 is 16 amino acids long. The DNA shown is the 48-base CDR3, in frame from base 1.

The receptor chain draws on TRBV25-1 and TRBJ2-1; the D region possibly corresponds to TRBD2 (6 bases align). This TCR was sampled from a female donor with breast cancer. Some clones in this sample may be carry-over from other donors' samples. Sequenced material: axillary lymph node tissue. The CDR3 reads CASSPRGVGGSDEQFF. The nucleotides read TGTGCCAGCAGTCCTAGAGGAGTTGGAGGGAGCGATGAGCAGTTCTTC.